These 24 T cell receptor beta chains were all obtained from the same sample, sequenced in a study of OX40 agonist ivuxolimab in advanced cancers. Profiling relied on immunoSEQ multiplex PCR, and the TCRdb table lists in-frame clones only, not all of them. Among under 80,000 clones listed, 80% to 95% were seen once. Here the sequenced sample was CD4+ or CD8+ T cells sorted from blood, taken in a trial of the OX40 agonist ivuxolimab. The receptor set was obtained from an adult with an advanced solid tumor such as melanoma, head and neck, liver or kidney cancer.

The rearrangement links TRBV4-1 to TRBJ2-3; the match to TRBD2 covers 9 bases. The ends lost 1 base at V and 1 base at J; junction bases unmatched: 6. CDR3 length equals 17 residues. Germline V gene data show CDR1 as MGHRA and CDR2 as YSYEKL. The CDR3 nucleotides read TGCGCCAGCAGCCAAGCCTCGGGACTAGCCGGCACAGATACGCAGTATTTT. Amino acid sequence: CASSQASGLAGTDTQYF.

The chain combines TRBV6-1 with TRBJ2-2, with 8 bases lining up with TRBD1. Germline lookup yields CDR1 MNHNS and CDR2 SASEGT. The junction had 7 bases not matched to a gene; V was cut back by 6 bases and J by 4 bases. This CDR3 region has 15 residues. The CDR3 here is CASSVTGASTGELFF. The CDR3 DNA reads TGTGCCAGCAGCGTGACAGGGGCGTCCACCGGGGAGCTGTTTTTT.

V gene TRBV30 combines with J gene TRBJ1-6; D perhaps matches TRBD1 (6 bases). The CDR3 has 16 amino acids. CDR1 GTSNPN and CDR2 SVGIG come from the germline V gene (reference sequence). V was pared by 0 bases and J by 3 bases, with 12 bases between. The CDR3: CAWSVQGGHYNSPLHF. The CDR3, as DNA: TGTGCCTGGAGTGTACAGGGAGGTCACTATAATTCACCCCTCCACTTT.

CDR3 residues: CASSQEIGFPSGNTIYF. For the CDR3, the DNA is TGTGCCAGCAGCCAAGAAATAGGCTTTCCCTCTGGAAACACCATATATTTT. The gene calls are TRBV4-2 and TRBJ1-3; D is undetermined. CDR3 length: 17 residues. CDR1 is LGHNA and CDR2 is YNFKEQ in the germline V gene. V lost 0 bases and J 0 bases, leaving 12 bases between the germline ends.

The rearrangement uses TRBV7-2 and TRBJ2-3; 7 nucleotides match TRBD2. With V trimmed by 6 bases and J by 2 bases, 5 bases remained unmatched. Germline CDR1 and CDR2: SGHTA and FQGNSA. The CDR3 contains 14 residues. The DNA for the CDR3 is TGTGCCAGCAGTTCTGGGAGGGCCACAGATACGCAGTATTTT. It specifies CASSSGRATDTQYF.

This chain connects TRBV4-2 to TRBJ2-1, with 8 nucleotides matching TRBD2. CDR1 LGHNA and CDR2 YNFKEQ come from the germline V gene. Trimming cost V 4 bases and J 5 bases; bases outside gene matches: 13. The CDR3 is made up of 17 amino acids. CDR3 DNA: TGTGCCAGCAGCCCACAATCGGGAGGGTCCGGCGACAATGAGCAGTTCTTC. Translated: CASSPQSGGSGDNEQFF.

The chain has TRBV5-4 and TRBJ1-2, with TRBD1 matching over 7 bases. V shed 3 bases and J 0 bases; nucleotides not matched to a gene: 8. The CDR3 runs 16 residues. Germline CDR1 SGHNT, CDR2 YYREEE (reference sequence). Here the CDR3 DNA reads TGTGCCAGCAGCTCACGGACAGGAGGCGCTAACTATGGCTACACCTTC. This encodes CASSSRTGGANYGYTF.

The chain combines TRBV6-5 with TRBJ2-7; D remains ambiguous. The CDR3 has 13 amino acids. Trimming took off 2 bases at V and 4 bases at J, with 9 bases between the two ends. CDR1 and CDR2 (germline): MNHEY, SVGAGI. For the CDR3, the DNA is TGTGCCAGCAGTTACAGAATACTGTACGAGCAGTACTTC. This sequence encodes CASSYRILYEQYF.

V usage is TRBV7-2 and J usage is TRBJ1-2; tentatively, D is TRBD1 (5 bases). There are 14 residues in the CDR3. From germline, CDR1 is SGHTA and CDR2 FQGNSA. V was shortened by 5 bases and J by 8 bases, with 18 bases between the two germline ends. The CDR3 bases are TGTGCCAGCAGCGGGGGGGGAAGTGGCTTAGGCTACACCTTC. Encoded protein: CASSGGGSGLGYTF. Full variable domain (rest looked up from reference TRBV7-2 and TRBJ1-2): GAGVSQSPSNKVTEKGKDVELRCDPISGHTALYWYRQSLGQGLEFLIYFQGNSAPDKSGLPSDRFSAERTGGSVSTLTIQRTQQEDSAVYLCASSGGGSGLGYTFGSGTRLTVV.

The V gene is TRBV11-2, the J gene TRBJ1-1, with 7 bases matching TRBD1. The CDR3 runs to 12 residues. The junction had 2 bases not matched to a gene; V was cut back by 5 bases and J by 5 bases. Germline V gene lookup returns CDR1 SGHAT and CDR2 FQNNGV. The CDR3 here is CASSGQETEAFF. CDR3 DNA sequence: TGTGCCAGCAGCGGACAGGAGACTGAAGCTTTCTTT.

This chain joins TRBV18 and TRBJ1-1; the D is unclear. The germline CDR1 and CDR2 sequences are KGHSH and LQKENI. The length of the CDR3 is 15 residues. V lost 3 bases and J 5 bases, leaving 16 bases between the germline ends. This CDR3 reads CASSPGQARETEAFF. The CDR3 coding sequence is TGTGCCAGCTCACCCGGGCAGGCGAGGGAAACTGAAGCTTTCTTT.

The J gene is TRBJ2-6, the V gene TRBV18; D remains ambiguous. CDR3 size: 15 residues. Germline V CDR1 and CDR2: KGHSH, LQKENI. The V end was cut by 1 base, the J end by 1 base, with 5 bases between. The CDR3: CASSPRGSGANVLTF. In DNA, the CDR3 is TGTGCCAGCTCACCACGGGGATCTGGGGCCAACGTCCTGACTTTC.

V gene TRBV4-3 combines with J gene TRBJ2-1; TRBD2 aligns across 8 bases. This CDR3 comprises 16 residues. The germline V gene encodes CDR1 LGHNA and CDR2 YSLEER. The V gene end was trimmed by 0 bases and the J gene end by 5 bases; junction bases not matched to a gene: 6. This CDR3 reads CASSQEPGGWHNEQFF. DNA for the CDR3: TGCGCCAGCAGCCAAGAGCCGGGAGGGTGGCACAATGAGCAGTTCTTC.

This chain joins TRBV2 and TRBJ2-1; D gene unclear. The CDR3 contains 11 residues. Germline V gene lookup returns CDR1 SNHLY and CDR2 FYNNEI. Trimming cost V 6 bases and J 1 base, with 1 base left between them. CDR3: CASRSYNEQFF. In nucleotides, the CDR3 is TGTGCCAGCAGGTCCTACAATGAGCAGTTCTTC.

V usage is TRBV6-6 and J usage is TRBJ2-7; D might be TRBD1 (6 bases). Germline lookup yields CDR1 MNHNY and CDR2 SVGAGI (reference sequence). V was shortened by 6 bases and J by 4 bases, with 16 bases between the two germline ends. The CDR3 runs 14 residues. The CDR3 DNA reads TGTGCCAGCAGGACAGGCTGGAGTGTTTACGAGCAGTACTTC. Residues: CASRTGWSVYEQYF.

This clone has only one observation. The chain joins TRBV11-3 to TRBJ2-1; TRBD1 matches 7 bases. Germline V gene data show CDR1 as SGHNT and CDR2 as YENEEA. The CDR3 sequence is 15 residues long. Germline trimming cut 3 bases from V and 5 bases from J; bases unmatched to any gene: 7. In nucleotides, the CDR3 is TGTGCCAGCAGCTTCGACAGGGCCCCAAACAATGAGCAGTTCTTC. It translates to CASSFDRAPNNEQFF.

The chain joins TRBV7-7 to TRBJ2-2; the match to TRBD2 covers 8 bases. Trimming at V came to 5 bases and at J to 8 bases, leaving 7 bases not matched to a gene. The CDR3 runs 14 residues. Germline lookup yields CDR1 SSHAT and CDR2 FNYEAQ (reference sequence). CDR3 DNA sequence: TGTGCCAGCAGCCGCGGCCTAGCGGGTGGGGAGCTGTTTTTT. This gives the protein CASSRGLAGGELFF.

The CDR3 DNA reads TGCGCCAGCAGCCAAGCCTACGGGACAGGCAATCAGCCCCAGCATTTT. It is translated as CASSQAYGTGNQPQHF. The rearrangement joins TRBV4-1 to TRBJ1-5, with TRBD1 identical over 7 bases. Trimming at V came to 1 base and at J to 2 bases, leaving 5 bases not matched to a gene. The length of the CDR3 is 16 residues. CDR1 MGHRA and CDR2 YSYEKL come from the germline V gene.

The chain combines TRBV5-1 with TRBJ2-5; 9 bases map to TRBD1. Trimming at V came to 4 bases and at J to 1 base, leaving 5 bases not matched to a gene. The CDR3 spans 15 residues. CDR1 SGHRS and CDR2 YFSETQ come from the germline V gene. In DNA form, the CDR3 reads TGCGCCAGCAGCGCTGGACAGGGGCCCCAAGAGACCCAGTACTTC. This sequence encodes CASSAGQGPQETQYF.

The chain carries TRBV27 and TRBJ1-2, with D maybe TRBD1 (5 bases). Germline CDR1 is MNHEY and CDR2 is SMNVEV (reference sequence). Deletions cut 6 bases from V and 2 bases from J, with 13 bases between. The CDR3 contains 14 residues. The CDR3 region is CASSLQASNYGYTF. The CDR3 region has the DNA TGTGCCAGCAGCTTACAGGCTTCAAACTATGGCTACACCTTC.

The sample holds one count of this clone. This chain joins TRBV15 and TRBJ2-6; D gene uncertain. The CDR3 contains 14 residues. Trimming removed 5 bases at V and 0 bases at J, with 5 bases between. Germline V gene sequence: CDR1 LNHNV, CDR2 YYDKDF (reference sequence). CDR3 sequence reads: CATSGGSGANVLTF. The CDR3 DNA reads as TGTGCCACCAGCGGCGGCTCTGGGGCCAACGTCCTGACTTTC.

This chain uses TRBV5-1 with TRBJ2-7; tentatively, D is TRBD1 or TRBD2 (5 bases each). The germline CDR1 and CDR2 sequences are SGHRS and YFSETQ. Deletions cut 6 bases from V and 0 bases from J, with 16 bases between. The CDR3 runs 15 residues. The CDR3 nucleotides are TGCGCCAGCACTCCCGACGGGGCACACTCCTACGAGCAGTACTTC. Protein: CASTPDGAHSYEQYF.

V is TRBV11-3 and J is TRBJ2-2, with D hard to call. Trimming removed 0 bases at V and 12 bases at J, with 8 bases between. This CDR3 comprises 12 residues. The germline CDR1 and CDR2 sequences are SGHNT and YENEEA. CDR3 DNA sequence: TGTGCCAGCAGCTTAGAAGATTGGCAGCTGTTTTTT. Protein: CASSLEDWQLFF. The full variable domain, rest sourced from reference TRBV11-3 and TRBJ2-2, is EAGVVQSPRYKIIEKKQPVAFWCNPISGHNTLYWYLQNLGQGPELLIRYENEEAVDDSQLPKDRFSAERLKGVDSTLKIQPAELGDSAVYLCASSLEDWQLFFGEGSRLTVL.

CDR3 sequence reads: CASRGTGMDTEAFF. The CDR3 nucleotides read TGTGCCAGCAGGGGCACAGGGATGGACACTGAAGCTTTCTTT. The genes are TRBV2 and TRBJ1-1, with a tentative D call TRBD1 (6 bases). This CDR3 has 14 residues. CDR1 SNHLY and CDR2 FYNNEI come from the germline V gene. V lost 6 bases and J lost 3, with 14 bases in between. The full variable domain, rest sourced from reference TRBV2 and TRBJ1-1, is EPEVTQTPSHQVTQMGQEVILRCVPISNHLYFYWYRQILGQKVEFLVSFYNNEISEKSEIFDDQFSVERPDGSNFTLKIRSTKLEDSAMYFCASRGTGMDTEAFFGQGTRLTVV.